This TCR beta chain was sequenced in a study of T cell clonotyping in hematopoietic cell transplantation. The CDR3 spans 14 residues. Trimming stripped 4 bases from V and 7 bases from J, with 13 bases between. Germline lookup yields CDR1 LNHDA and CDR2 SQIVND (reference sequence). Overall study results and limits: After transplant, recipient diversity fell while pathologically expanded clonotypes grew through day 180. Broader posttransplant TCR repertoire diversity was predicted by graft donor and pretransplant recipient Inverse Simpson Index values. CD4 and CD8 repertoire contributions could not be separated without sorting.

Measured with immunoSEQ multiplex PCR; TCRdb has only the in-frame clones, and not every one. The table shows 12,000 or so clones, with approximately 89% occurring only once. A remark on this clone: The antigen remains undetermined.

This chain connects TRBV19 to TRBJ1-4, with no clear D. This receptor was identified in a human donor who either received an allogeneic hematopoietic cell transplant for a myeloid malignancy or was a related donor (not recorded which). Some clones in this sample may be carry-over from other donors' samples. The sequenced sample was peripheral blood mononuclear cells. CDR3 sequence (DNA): TGTGCCAGTAGTAGCCGCAGAAGCAGTGAAAAACTGTTTTTT. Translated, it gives CASSSRRSSEKLFF. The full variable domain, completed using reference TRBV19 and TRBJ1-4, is DGGITQSPKYLFRKEGQNVTLSCEQNLNHDAMYWYRQDPGQGLRLIYYSQIVNDFQKGDIAEGYSVSREKKESFPLTVTSAQKNPTAFYLCASSSRRSSEKLFFGSGTQLSVL.